What follows describes a single T cell receptor beta chain. Its antigen is currently not known. The record has no base qualities; no much larger clone is one base away. This entry comes from a study of cytomegalovirus exposure and HLA in healthy donors (dated by TCRdb to about 2017). Some background on the complete study: In an earlier analysis of under 600 of the donors, about 270 Gb of sequence data and 95 million to 130 million unique TCR beta sequences from 180 million or so T cells were reported. An early release that covered about 640 HLA-typed donors contained approximately 320 gigabases of sequencing data and approximately 85 million unique TCR sequences. The genetic ancestry cluster associated with self-reported Caucasian donors included 81% of the 398 genotyped donors. The study aimed to test whether cataloging public T cell receptors could reveal signatures of past pathogen exposure. Using immunosequencing, the study profiled T cell repertoires from 666 subjects and related those repertoires to cytomegalovirus serostatus. Besides the first cohort of about 730 subjects, a separate validation cohort made up of roughly 130 different subjects was used. High-throughput TCR immunosequencing, statistical association of individual TCRs with disease status, and machine learning were combined to predict cytomegalovirus infection status. A later analysis re-examined previously published TCR beta repertoires from 500 to 700 donors and added high-resolution HLA genotyping to investigate patterns of TCR occurrence. Rather than using new phenotypic data, the later analysis identified candidate immune exposures from TCR beta sequences and from how often those sequences occurred across donors. To decide whether each TCR beta V gene segment behaved as functional or pseudogenic, an earlier analysis of some 570 of the donors relied on high-throughput TCR beta sequencing. Donor age, sex, ethnicity and CMV serostatus were compiled together with the repertoire data. In a later genetic analysis, genome-wide SNP genotypes for 398 of the 666 donors were used, and that subset was treated as a discovery cohort. All discovery cohort repertoires had been generated using a single sequencing platform. HLA typing covered class I and class II loci at four-digit resolution. The number of typed donors differed by locus: about 620-640 for A, B, C, DRB1 and DQB1; 500 to 550 for DQA1; approximately 610 for DPA1; and around 490 for DPB1. Roughly 5 DR-DQ haplotypes were treated as single units for association and clustering because of strong linkage in the cohort. Among about 370 genotyped donors of the cohort, an average of around 250,000 unique TCR beta nucleotide sequences was sequenced per donor, of which about 18% were non-productive. On the study overall, not on this receptor specifically: Only TCR beta chains were sequenced in this cohort, and the absence of alpha or paired-chain data limited detectable features. In the study, roughly 160 TCR beta chains were listed as associated with cytomegalovirus. Three of the identified cytomegalovirus-associated TCR beta chains were confirmed in vitro to be specific for cytomegalovirus antigens. Because some donors lacked HLA typing at each locus, the association tests relied only on the typed subset. A cluster of highly shared sequence variants was judged likely to be a technical artifact of the sequencing pipeline. In an earlier analysis of some 500 of the donors, most TCR beta V segments were observed in productive rearrangements about 87% or about 30% of the time, broadly matching IMGT annotations. Compared with equally common non-associated chains, HLA-associated TCR beta chains in a later analysis were more clonally expanded and had lower generation probabilities. Across donors, most TCR sequences were observed very rarely, whereas some public TCRs were present in many individuals. The classifier was reported to diagnose cytomegalovirus status with high specificity and sensitivity in both the original and validation cohorts. V-gene and J-gene trimming of TCR beta chains was associated with a missense DCLRE1C variant in a later genetic analysis, and the association was replicated in an independent cohort. Linkage disequilibrium might explain the correlated functional status among segregating V segments, but an unknown experimental factor could not be ruled out. Compared with the approximately 700-donor mean, donors in an Asian-associated ancestry cluster had fewer N-insertions in productive TCRs, according to a later genetic analysis. The authors suggested that the approach could potentially be generalized to other disease states and immunological phenotypes. According to a later analysis, TCR association rates differed among HLA loci, with DRB1 alleles showing the most associated TCRs and HLA-C alleles showing the fewest. Presence/absence analyses assumed roughly uniform sequencing depth across donors, an assumption that may not hold. Over 15 rarely observed V segments, including chromosome 9 orphons, were excluded from the earlier analysis of approximately 500 of the donors because counts were too low. A further reported finding was that TCR beta sequences accurately predicted the HLA-A and HLA-B alleles for most subjects in the first cohort. Immune exposure information for the cohort was limited to CMV serostatus. When HLA alleles, especially DR and DQ, strongly co-occurred, attributing TCR associations to individual alleles was difficult. Specific HLA alleles were associated with 15,000 to 20,000 TCR beta sequences at a false discovery rate of 0.05 in a later analysis. A later analysis found that most CMV-associated TCR beta chains appeared HLA-restricted, with HLA associations seemingly driven largely by CMV exposure. According to a later analysis, parvovirus B19, influenza, CMV and Epstein-Barr virus appeared linked to several top co-occurrence clusters. Some IMGT-functional V segments, including TRBV6-2 and TRBV6-3, could not be distinguished by the 87-base-pair reads and were therefore excluded.

Receptor libraries were prepared by the immunoSEQ multiplex PCR assay. A mixture of 60 forward primers for TCR Vbeta segments and 13 reverse primers for TCR Jbeta segments was used in the multiplex PCR. The CDR3 region of rearranged TCR beta genes was amplified from genomic DNA by a multiplex PCR assay. The amplified TCR beta libraries were sequenced on the Illumina HiSeq System as 87-base-pair reads. As for how the authors treated the data: In a later analysis, tens of millions of unique TCR beta chains were counted across the 650 to 750 repertoires, and about 9.9 million of these chains were shared by at least two donors. Raw reads were error-corrected and collapsed into unique sequences with a nearest-neighbor algorithm that merged closely related sequences to remove PCR and sequencing errors. V, D and J gene segments were assigned by aligning CDR3 sequences to IMGT reference sequences. For a sequence to be retained, a match of at least six nucleotides was required to both a V gene segment and a J gene segment. A rearrangement was called productive if the CDR3 had no stop codons and remained in frame with V and J, and every other rearrangement was called non-productive. Following IMGT convention, CDR3 was defined as the stretch from the second conserved V-encoded cysteine to the conserved J-encoded phenylalanine. In an earlier analysis of approximately 500 of the donors, sequences lacking an unambiguous match to a single V gene segment were excluded. In an earlier analysis of more than 500 of the donors, a V segment was called functional when productive rearrangements were above 56.7%, and segregating when the standard deviation between donors exceeded 5%. A statistical classification framework was developed to diagnose cytomegalovirus status using the catalog of TCR beta chain sequences. V and J gene assignment, in a later analysis, came from comparing TCR nucleotide sequences with IMGT/GENE-DB human TR gene sequences. A later analysis assigned CDR3 sequences and most-parsimonious VDJ recombination scenarios with the TCRdist pipeline. In a later analysis, each TCR beta chain was defined by its CDR3 amino acid sequence together with its V-gene family, and reads lacking a unique V-gene family were excluded. As a way to deal with suspected cross-contamination and a sequencing artifact, a later analysis dropped roughly 600 nucleotide sequences that were highly shared and had low generation probability. For each public chain, a later analysis derived a clonal expansion index from normalized ranks of inferred template counts within each repertoire. Generation probabilities in a later analysis came from a VDJ recombination model fitted to out-of-frame rearrangements, and those results were checked against IGoR. In a later analysis, TCR-TCR, TCR-HLA and TCR-CMV co-occurrence was scored with hypergeometric tests, and a repertoire-size bias correction was applied to TCR pairs. False discovery rates were estimated in a later analysis by permuting HLA or CMV assignments 20 times. A later analysis grouped co-occurring TCRs with DBSCAN, adding TCRdist sequence similarity when clustering within HLA-allele-positive subsets. Repertoires with fewer than 30,000 or more than 120,000 public chains, plus five repertoires with anomalous nucleotide sharing, were excluded from co-occurrence clustering. The immuneACCESS repertoire file appears here via TCRdb, limited to in-frame rearrangements. These files lack a portion of the clones; in checked studies, under half of the deficit traces to unresolved V genes, and the cause of the others is not known. V and J calls and clone size follow that table, whereas D and trimming were derived from the DNA. The sample table lists around 94,000 clones, roughly 80% of them with a count of one. In total, the top ten clones hold about 2.1% of the sample.

Taken from the germline V gene, the CDR1 and CDR2 loops are SGHDT and YYEEEE. The trim is 1 base for V and 2 bases for J, with a gap of 9 bases between the germline ends. The cysteine opens and the phenylalanine closes a CDR3 of 14 amino acids. The CDR3 DNA has 42 bases and is translated from base 1. The cohort was made up of roughly 670 healthy bone marrow donors. Cohort members were all nominally healthy when sampled, although unrecorded immune exposures were likely present. The donor was CMV seronegative and was included in the group of under 450 seronegative cohort members. A peripheral blood sample was provided by each donor, and peripheral blood mononuclear cells were used for TCR beta sequencing. Genomic DNA was extracted from the blood cell samples with the Qiagen DNeasy Blood Extraction Kit.

The TCR comes from a man younger than 35 in good health and CMV-seronegative. Sample: PBMCs. This chain is built from TRBV5-6 and TRBJ1-2, with no confident D gene call. The DNA reads as follows: TGTGCCAGCAGCTTGTTCAGGATCAACTATGGCTACACCTTC. Translation gives CASSLFRINYGYTF. Where the CDR3 stops, the reference TRBV5-6 and TRBJ1-2 genes take over; the full variable domain is DAGVTQSPTHLIKTRGQQVTLRCSPKSGHDTVSWYQQALGQGPQFIFQYYEEEERQRGNFPDRFSGHQFPNYSSELNVNALLLGDSALYLCASSLFRINYGYTFGSGTRLTVV.